This TCR beta chain was recorded in a study of T-cell reconstitution after alpha-beta-depleted transplantation in children. Study findings and constraints: Diversity of TCRbeta at day 60 was high in some patients, arising from surviving recipient T cells and thymic progenitors. Reportedly, roughly two months post-transplant, alpha-beta T cells arose from several hundred expanded graft clones.

This clonotype was counted a few times. No antigen is known for it. The CDR3 covers 14 residues. Germline V CDR1 and CDR2: MGHRA, YSYEKL. V was shortened by 2 bases and J by 4 bases, with 12 bases between the two germline ends. The TCRbeta library was prepared with unique molecular identifiers. TCRdb re-analysed the PCR reads in MiXCR, keeping a single row per CDR3 protein. Found here are 250,000 to 350,000 distinct CDR3 sequences, around 25% of them singletons; the top ten hold approximately 9.9%. Specimen: PBMCs, mostly from graft donor cells, collected 180 days after TCRalphabeta/CD19-depleted stem cell transplant. The TCR sequence derives from a male patient between 5 and 17 years old who had a stem cell transplant for acute lymphoblastic leukemia, so the T cells may come from the graft donor. The V call is TRBV4-1, the J call TRBJ2-7; D is unclear. CDR3 protein: CASSQPPRPYEQYF. CDR3 nucleotide sequence: TGCGCCAGCAGCCAACCCCCCAGACCTTACGAGCAGTACTTC.